Below, 3 T cell receptor beta chains from the same sample are listed, as sequenced in a study of blood T cells in healthy people across ages. A sample-barcoded 5' primer and a J-beta primer mix were used in a second PCR of about 7 to 12 cycles. Each CDR3 protein is one row after TCRdb ran MiXCR on the 5' RACE reads. The data contain 720,000 or so distinct CDR3 sequences, around 41% of them singletons. Sequencing was carried out using blood. The receptor source for this set is a man older than 75 in good health.

The CDR3 DNA follows: TGCAGTGCTAGGTTCTTCAACGAGCAGTACTTC. Translated: CSARFFNEQYF. V is TRBV20-1 and J is TRBJ2-5; D is unclear. Judging by the DNA end, TRBJ2-7 fits better; the J call may be wrong. This CDR3 has 11 amino acids. The germline V gene has CDR1 DFQATT and CDR2 SNEGSKA (reference sequence).

The genes are TRBV7-9 and TRBJ1-5; no clear D gene. This CDR3 contains 16 residues. Trimming removed 5 bases from V and 0 bases from J, with 14 bases in between. Germline V lookup: CDR1 SEHNR, CDR2 FQNEAQ (reference sequence). CDR3 region: CASSPSGRNSNQPQHF. CDR3 nucleotide sequence: TGTGCCAGCAGCCCATCGGGGAGGAATAGCAATCAGCCCCAGCATTTT.

About this clonotype itself: It may be a read error: a sequence one base away is much more abundant. Here the CDR3 DNA reads TGTGCCAGCAGAGAAGGGGGACTAGAGAGGGAGGCCCAGTACTTC. Translated: CASREGGLEREAQYF. This rearrangement joins TRBV2 to TRBJ2-5; 8 bases map to TRBD2. This CDR3 region has 15 residues. From germline, CDR1 is SNHLY and CDR2 FYNNEI.